This TCR beta chain was sequenced in a study of identifying expanded T cells in peripheral blood. Regarding the study as a whole: Differentially abundant clones: roughly 1.3 between replicates, about 15 at around 14 days, less than 25 at four. Variance in clone template counts between approximately 2-week samples significantly increased with total template count across all healthy donors.

Germline trimming cut 3 bases from V and 4 bases from J; bases unmatched to any gene: 5. CDR1 is MGHRA and CDR2 is YSYEKL in the germline V gene. The CDR3 consists of 14 residues. The repertoire was sequenced with immunoSEQ multiplex PCR; TCRdb's copy has only in-frame clones and lacks some. The sample has under 150,000 clones, 84% seen once. This clone was recorded a few times. The antigen is undetermined. The TCR was taken from a person aged 18 to 70 in good health. The chain employs TRBV4-1 and TRBJ1-1; 7 bases line up with TRBD1. Source material: blood. Here the CDR3 reads CASSQVQGSTEAFF. CDR3 in DNA: TGCGCCAGCAGCCAGGTACAGGGGAGCACTGAAGCTTTCTTT.